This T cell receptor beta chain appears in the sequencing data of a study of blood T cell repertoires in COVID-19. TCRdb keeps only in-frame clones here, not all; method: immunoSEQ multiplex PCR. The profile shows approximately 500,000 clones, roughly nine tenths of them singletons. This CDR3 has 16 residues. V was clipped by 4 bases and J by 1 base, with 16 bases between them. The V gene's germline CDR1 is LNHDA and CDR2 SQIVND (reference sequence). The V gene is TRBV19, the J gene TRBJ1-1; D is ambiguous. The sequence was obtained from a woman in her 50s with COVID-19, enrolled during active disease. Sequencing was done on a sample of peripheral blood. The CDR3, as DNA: TGTGCCAGTAGTAGGACTTCGGTAGGGTGGAACACTGAAGCTTTCTTT. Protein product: CASSRTSVGWNTEAFF.